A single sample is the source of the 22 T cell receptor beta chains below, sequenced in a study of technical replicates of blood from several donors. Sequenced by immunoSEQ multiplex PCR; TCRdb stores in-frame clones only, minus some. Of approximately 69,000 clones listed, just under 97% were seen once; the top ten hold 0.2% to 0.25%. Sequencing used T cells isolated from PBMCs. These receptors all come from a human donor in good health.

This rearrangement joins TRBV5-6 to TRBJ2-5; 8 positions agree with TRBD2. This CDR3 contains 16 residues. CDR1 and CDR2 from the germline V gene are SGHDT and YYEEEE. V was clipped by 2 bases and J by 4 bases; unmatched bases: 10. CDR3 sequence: CASSLVVGGAGETQYF. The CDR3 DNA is TGTGCCAGCAGCTTAGTTGTCGGGGGGGCCGGAGAGACCCAGTACTTC.

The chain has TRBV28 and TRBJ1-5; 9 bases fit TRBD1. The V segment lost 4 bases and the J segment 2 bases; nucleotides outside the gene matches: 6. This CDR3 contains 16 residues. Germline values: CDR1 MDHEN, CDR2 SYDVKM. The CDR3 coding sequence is TGTGCCAGCAGTTCCCCGGGACAGGGCCGCAATCAGCCCCAGCATTTT. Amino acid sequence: CASSSPGQGRNQPQHF.

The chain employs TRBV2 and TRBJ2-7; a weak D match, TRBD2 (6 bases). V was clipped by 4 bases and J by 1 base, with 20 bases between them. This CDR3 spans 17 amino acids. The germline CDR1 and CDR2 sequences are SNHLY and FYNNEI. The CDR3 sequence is CASSGPSFVGGSYEQYF. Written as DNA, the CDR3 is TGTGCCAGCAGTGGCCCGTCGTTTGTGGGGGGATCCTACGAGCAGTACTTC.

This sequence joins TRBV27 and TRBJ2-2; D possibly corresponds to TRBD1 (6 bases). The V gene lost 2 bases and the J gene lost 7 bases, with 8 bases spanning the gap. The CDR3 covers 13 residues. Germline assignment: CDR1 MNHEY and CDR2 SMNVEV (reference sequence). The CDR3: CASSLGGIGELFF. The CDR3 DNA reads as TGTGCCAGCAGTTTAGGGGGCATCGGGGAGCTGTTTTTT.

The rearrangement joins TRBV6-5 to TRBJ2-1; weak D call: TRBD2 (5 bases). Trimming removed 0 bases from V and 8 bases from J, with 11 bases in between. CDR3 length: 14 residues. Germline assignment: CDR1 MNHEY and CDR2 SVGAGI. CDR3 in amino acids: CASSYSRTVHEQFF. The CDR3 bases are TGTGCCAGCAGTTACTCTCGGACTGTGCATGAGCAGTTCTTC.

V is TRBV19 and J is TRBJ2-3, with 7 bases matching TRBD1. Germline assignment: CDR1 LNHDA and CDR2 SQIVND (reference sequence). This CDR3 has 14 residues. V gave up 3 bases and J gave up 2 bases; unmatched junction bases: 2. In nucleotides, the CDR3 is TGTGCCAGTAGTATCAGGGGGATCACAGATACGCAGTATTTT. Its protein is CASSIRGITDTQYF.

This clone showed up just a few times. The DNA for the CDR3 is TGTGCCAGCAGCTTAGGCAGGTTGGGCAGTAGTTATGAAGCTTTCTTT. Translating gives CASSLGRLGSSYEAFF. This chain connects TRBV7-9 to TRBJ1-1; D uncertain. Germline CDR1 SEHNR, CDR2 FQNEAQ (reference sequence). The CDR3 length is 16 residues. With 1 base removed from V and 7 bases from J, the gap between germline ends came to 19 bases.

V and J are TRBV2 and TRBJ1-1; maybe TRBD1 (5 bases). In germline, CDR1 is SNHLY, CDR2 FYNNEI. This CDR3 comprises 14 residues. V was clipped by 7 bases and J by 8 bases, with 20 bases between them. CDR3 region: CASMGTFLAGEAFF. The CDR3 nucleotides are TGTGCCAGCATGGGGACTTTCTTGGCAGGGGAAGCTTTCTTT.

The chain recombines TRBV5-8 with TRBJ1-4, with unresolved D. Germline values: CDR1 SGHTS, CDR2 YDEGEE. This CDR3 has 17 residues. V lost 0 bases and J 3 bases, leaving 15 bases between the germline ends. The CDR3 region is CASSLAVSTRPNEKLFF. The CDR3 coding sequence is TGTGCCAGCAGCTTGGCCGTCTCTACCCGTCCTAATGAAAAACTGTTTTTT.

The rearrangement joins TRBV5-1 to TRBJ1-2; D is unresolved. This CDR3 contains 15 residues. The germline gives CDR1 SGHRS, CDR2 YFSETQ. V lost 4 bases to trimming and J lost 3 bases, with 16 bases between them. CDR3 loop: CASSPVTDWDYGYTF. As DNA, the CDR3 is TGCGCCAGCAGCCCGGTAACGGACTGGGACTATGGCTACACCTTC.

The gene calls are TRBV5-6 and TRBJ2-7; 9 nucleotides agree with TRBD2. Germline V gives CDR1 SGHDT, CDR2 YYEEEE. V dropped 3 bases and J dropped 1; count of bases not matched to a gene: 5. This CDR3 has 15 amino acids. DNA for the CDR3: TGTGCCAGCAGCTATAGCGGGAGCCCATCCTACGAGCAGTACTTC. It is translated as CASSYSGSPSYEQYF.

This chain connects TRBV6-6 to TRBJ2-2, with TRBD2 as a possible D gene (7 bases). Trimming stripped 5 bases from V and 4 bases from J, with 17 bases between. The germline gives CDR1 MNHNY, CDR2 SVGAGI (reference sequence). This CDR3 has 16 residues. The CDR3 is CASSQRGGAGTGELFF. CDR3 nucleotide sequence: TGTGCCAGCAGTCAAAGGGGGGGGGCCGGCACCGGGGAGCTGTTTTTT.

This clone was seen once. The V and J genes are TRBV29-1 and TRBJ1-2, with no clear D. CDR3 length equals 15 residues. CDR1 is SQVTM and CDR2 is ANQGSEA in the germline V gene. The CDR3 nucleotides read TGCTGCCTAGGAGGAACGGGTATTGGAGGCTATGGCTACACCTTC. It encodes CCLGGTGIGGYGYTF.

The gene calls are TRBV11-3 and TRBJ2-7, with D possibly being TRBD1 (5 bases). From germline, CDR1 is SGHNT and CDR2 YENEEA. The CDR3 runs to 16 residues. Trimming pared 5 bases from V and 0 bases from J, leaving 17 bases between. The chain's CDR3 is CASSNPREPSSYEQYF. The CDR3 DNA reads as TGTGCCAGCAGCAACCCCAGGGAACCGAGCTCCTACGAGCAGTACTTC.

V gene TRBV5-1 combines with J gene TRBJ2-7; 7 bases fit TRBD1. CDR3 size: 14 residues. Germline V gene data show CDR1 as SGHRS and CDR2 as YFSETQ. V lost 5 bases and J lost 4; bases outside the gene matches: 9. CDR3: CASRQDRESYEQYF. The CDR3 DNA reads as TGCGCCAGCAGACAAGACAGGGAGAGTTACGAGCAGTACTTC.

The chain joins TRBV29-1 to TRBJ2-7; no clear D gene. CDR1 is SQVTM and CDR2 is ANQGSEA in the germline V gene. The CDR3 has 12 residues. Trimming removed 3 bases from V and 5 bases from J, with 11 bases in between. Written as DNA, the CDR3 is TGCAGCGTTGAGACTTTCGGCGACGAGCAGTACTTC. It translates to CSVETFGDEQYF.

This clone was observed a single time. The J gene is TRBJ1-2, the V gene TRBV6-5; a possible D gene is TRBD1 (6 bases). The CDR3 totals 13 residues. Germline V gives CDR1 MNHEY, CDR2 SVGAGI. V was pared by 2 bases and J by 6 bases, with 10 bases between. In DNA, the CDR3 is TGTGCCAGCAGTTACGGAGGGGGGGATGGCTACACCTTC. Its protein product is CASSYGGGDGYTF.

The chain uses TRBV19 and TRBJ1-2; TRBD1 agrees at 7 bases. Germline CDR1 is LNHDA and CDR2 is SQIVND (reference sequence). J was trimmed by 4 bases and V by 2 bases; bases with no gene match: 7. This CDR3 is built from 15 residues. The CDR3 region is CASSIRGQATYGYTF. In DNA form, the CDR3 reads TGTGCCAGTAGTATACGTGGACAGGCTACCTATGGCTACACCTTC.

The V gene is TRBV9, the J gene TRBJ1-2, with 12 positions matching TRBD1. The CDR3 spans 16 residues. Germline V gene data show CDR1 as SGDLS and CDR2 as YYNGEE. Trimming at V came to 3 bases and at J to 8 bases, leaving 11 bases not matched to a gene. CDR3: CASSDYRDRGRGGYTF. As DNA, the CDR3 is TGTGCCAGCAGCGATTACCGGGACAGGGGGCGCGGGGGCTACACCTTC.

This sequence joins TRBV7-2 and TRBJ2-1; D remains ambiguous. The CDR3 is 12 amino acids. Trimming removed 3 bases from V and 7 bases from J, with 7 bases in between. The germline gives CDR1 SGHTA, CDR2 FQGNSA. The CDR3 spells CASSFAENEQFF. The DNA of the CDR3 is TGTGCCAGCAGCTTTGCGGAAAATGAGCAGTTCTTC.

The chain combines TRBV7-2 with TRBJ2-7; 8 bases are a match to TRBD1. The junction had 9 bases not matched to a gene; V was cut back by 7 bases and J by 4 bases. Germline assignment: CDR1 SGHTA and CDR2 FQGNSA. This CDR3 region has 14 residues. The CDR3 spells CASNRDRREYEQYF. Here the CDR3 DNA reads TGTGCCAGCAACCGGGACAGGAGGGAGTACGAGCAGTACTTC.

CDR3 bases: TGTGCCAGCAGCTTAGGGGGCCCCGAAGCTTTCTTT. Translation gives CASSLGGPEAFF. V and J are TRBV11-3 and TRBJ1-1; D is possibly TRBD1 (5 bases). In germline, CDR1 is SGHNT, CDR2 YENEEA. The CDR3 totals 12 residues. Between the trimmed V and J ends, which lost 1 base and 8 bases, there was a span of 8 bases.